This T cell receptor (beta chain) came from a study of blood T cell repertoires in COVID-19. The J segment lost 5 bases and the V segment lost 8 bases, leaving 10 bases of the junction unmatched. CDR1 is MDHEN, CDR2 SYDVKM, per germline. CDR3 length equals 15 residues. This clone has just a few counts. Assay: immunoSEQ multiplex PCR; the TCRdb copy retains only in-frame clones and omits some. Here the sample spans tens of thousands of clones, 88% being singletons. The source material was peripheral blood. This TCR was sampled from a woman in her fifties or sixties with COVID-19, enrolled during active disease. This chain links TRBV28 with TRBJ2-1; TRBD2 matches 9 bases. CDR3: CASRTAGGRHNEQFF. The DNA of the CDR3 is TGTGCCAGCCGGACGGCGGGAGGGCGTCACAATGAGCAGTTCTTC.